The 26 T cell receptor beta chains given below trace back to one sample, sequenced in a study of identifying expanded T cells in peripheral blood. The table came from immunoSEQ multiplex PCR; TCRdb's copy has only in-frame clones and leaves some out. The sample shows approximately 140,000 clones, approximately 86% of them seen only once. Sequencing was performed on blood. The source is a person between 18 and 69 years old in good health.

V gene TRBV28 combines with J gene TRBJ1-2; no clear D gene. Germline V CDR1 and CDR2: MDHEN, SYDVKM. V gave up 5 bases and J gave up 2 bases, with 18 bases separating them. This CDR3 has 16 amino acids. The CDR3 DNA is TGTGCCAGCAGTGGGCCGGGGAAGCCGCCAAACTATGGCTACACCTTC. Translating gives CASSGPGKPPNYGYTF.

This CDR3 reads CASSLDSNEQFF. CDR3 DNA sequence: TGTGCCAGCAGCTTGGACAGCAATGAGCAGTTCTTC. V gene TRBV5-4 combines with J gene TRBJ2-1; D call uncertain. The CDR3 totals 12 residues. V was shortened by 0 bases and J by 6 bases, with 4 bases between the two germline ends. Germline CDR1 is SGHNT and CDR2 is YYREEE (reference sequence).

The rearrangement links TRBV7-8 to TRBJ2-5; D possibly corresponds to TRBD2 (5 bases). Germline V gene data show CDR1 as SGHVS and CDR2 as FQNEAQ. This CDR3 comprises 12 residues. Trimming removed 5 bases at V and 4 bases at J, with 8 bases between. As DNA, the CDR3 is TGTGCCAGCAGCCCCCGGGGAGAGACCCAGTACTTC. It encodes CASSPRGETQYF.

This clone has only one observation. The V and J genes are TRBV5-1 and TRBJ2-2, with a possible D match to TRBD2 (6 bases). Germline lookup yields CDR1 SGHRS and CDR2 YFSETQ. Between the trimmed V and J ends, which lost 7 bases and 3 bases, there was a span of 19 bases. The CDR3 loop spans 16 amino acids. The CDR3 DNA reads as TGCGCCAGCGGAGGTCAGGAGGGGCGCGACACCGGGGAGCTGTTTTTT. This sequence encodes CASGGQEGRDTGELFF.

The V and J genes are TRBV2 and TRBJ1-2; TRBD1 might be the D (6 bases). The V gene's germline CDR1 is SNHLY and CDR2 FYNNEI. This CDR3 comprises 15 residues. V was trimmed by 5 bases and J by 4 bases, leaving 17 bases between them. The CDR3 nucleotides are TGTGCCAGCAGTTCGGAGCGGCAGGGGAGCTATGGCTACACCTTC. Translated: CASSSERQGSYGYTF.

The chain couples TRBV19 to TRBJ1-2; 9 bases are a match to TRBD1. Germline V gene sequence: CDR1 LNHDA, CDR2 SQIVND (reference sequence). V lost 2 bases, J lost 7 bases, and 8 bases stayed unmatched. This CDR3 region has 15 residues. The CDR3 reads CASSISGTGLSGYTF. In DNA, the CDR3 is TGTGCCAGTAGTATATCCGGGACAGGGTTGTCTGGCTACACCTTC.

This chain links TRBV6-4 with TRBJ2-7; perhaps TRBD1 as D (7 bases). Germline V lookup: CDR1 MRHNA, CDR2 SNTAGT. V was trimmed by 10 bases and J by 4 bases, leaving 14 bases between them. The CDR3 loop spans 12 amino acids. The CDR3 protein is CATTPGGYEQYF. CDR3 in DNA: TGTGCCACCACGCCAGGGGGGTACGAGCAGTACTTC.

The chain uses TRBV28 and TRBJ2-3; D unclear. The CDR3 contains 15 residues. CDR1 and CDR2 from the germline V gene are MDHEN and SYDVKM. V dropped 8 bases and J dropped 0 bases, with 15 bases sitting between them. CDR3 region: CASSPGGLSTDTQYF. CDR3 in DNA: TGTGCCAGCTCCCCAGGTGGGCTCAGCACAGATACGCAGTATTTT.

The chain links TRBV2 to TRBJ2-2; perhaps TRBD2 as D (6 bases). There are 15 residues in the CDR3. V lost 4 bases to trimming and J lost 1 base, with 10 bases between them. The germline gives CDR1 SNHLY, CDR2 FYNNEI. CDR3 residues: CASSVQGLNTGELFF. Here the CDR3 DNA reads TGTGCCAGCAGTGTCCAGGGACTGAACACCGGGGAGCTGTTTTTT.

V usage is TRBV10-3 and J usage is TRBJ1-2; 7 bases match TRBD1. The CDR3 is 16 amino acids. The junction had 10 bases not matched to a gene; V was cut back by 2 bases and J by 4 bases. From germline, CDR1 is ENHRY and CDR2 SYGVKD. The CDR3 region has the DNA TGTGCCATCAGTGAGCCGACAGGGATCCAGACCTATGGCTACACCTTC. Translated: CAISEPTGIQTYGYTF.

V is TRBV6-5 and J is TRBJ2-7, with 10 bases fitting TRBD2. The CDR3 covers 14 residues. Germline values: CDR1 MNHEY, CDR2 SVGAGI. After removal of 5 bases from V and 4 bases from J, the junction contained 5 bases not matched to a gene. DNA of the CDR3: TGTGCCAGCAGTCTGACTAGCGGGTATTACGAGCAGTACTTC. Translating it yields CASSLTSGYYEQYF.

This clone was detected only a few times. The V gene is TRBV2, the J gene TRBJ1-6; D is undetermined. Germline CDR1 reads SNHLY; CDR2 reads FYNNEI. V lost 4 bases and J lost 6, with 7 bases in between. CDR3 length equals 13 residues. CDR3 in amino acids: CASSGNSNSPLHF. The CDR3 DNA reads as TGTGCCAGCAGTGGCAACTCTAATTCACCCCTCCACTTT.

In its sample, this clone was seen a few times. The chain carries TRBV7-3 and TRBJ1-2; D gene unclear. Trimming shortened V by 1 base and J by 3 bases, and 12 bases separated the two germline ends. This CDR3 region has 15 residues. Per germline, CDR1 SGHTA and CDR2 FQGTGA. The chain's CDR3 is CASSLRAGSDYGYTF. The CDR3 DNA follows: TGTGCCAGCAGCTTAAGGGCGGGATCCGACTATGGCTACACCTTC.

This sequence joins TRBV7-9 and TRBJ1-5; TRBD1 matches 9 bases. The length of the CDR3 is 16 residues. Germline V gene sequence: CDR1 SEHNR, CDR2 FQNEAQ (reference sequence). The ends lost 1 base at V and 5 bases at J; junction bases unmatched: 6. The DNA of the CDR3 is TGTGCCAGCAGCTTAGGAGTGGGACAGGGCGATCAGCCCCAGCATTTT. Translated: CASSLGVGQGDQPQHF.

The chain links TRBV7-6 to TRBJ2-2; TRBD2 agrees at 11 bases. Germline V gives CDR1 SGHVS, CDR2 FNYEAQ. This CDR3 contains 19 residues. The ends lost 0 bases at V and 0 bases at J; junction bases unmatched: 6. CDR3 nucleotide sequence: TGTGCCAGCAGCTTAGCGCCGGGACTAGCGGATGCGAACACCGGGGAGCTGTTTTTT. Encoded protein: CASSLAPGLADANTGELFF.

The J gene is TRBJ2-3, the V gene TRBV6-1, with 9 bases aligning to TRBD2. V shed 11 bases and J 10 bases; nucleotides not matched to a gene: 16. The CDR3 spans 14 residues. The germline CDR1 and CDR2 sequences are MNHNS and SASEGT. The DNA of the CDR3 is TGTGCCCTCCTCCGGGCTAGCGGGGTGGGAGCGCAGTATTTT. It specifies CALLRASGVGAQYF.

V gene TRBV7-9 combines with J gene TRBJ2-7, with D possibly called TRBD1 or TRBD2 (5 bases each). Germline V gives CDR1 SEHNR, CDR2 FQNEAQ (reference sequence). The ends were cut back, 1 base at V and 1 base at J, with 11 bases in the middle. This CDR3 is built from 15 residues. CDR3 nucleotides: TGTGCCAGCAGCTTAGGTGCCGGGGCATCCTACGAGCAGTACTTC. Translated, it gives CASSLGAGASYEQYF.

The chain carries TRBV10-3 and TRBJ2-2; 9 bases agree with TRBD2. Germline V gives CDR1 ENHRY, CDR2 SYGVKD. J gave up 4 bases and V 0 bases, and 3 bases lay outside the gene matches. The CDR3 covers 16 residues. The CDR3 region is CAISESSGSSTGELFF. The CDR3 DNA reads TGTGCCATCAGTGAGTCTAGCGGGAGTTCCACCGGGGAGCTGTTTTTT.

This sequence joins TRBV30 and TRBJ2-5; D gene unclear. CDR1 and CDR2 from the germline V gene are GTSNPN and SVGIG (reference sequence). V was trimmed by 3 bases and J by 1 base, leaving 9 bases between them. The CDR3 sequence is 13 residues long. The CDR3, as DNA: TGTGCCTGGAGCCGATTAATCCAAGAGACCCAGTACTTC. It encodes CAWSRLIQETQYF.

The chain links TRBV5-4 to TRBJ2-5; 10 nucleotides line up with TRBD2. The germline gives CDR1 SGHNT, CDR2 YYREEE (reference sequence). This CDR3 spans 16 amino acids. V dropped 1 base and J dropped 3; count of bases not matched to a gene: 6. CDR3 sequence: CASSLRPLAGEETQYF. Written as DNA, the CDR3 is TGTGCCAGCAGCTTGAGGCCTCTAGCGGGGGAAGAGACCCAGTACTTC.

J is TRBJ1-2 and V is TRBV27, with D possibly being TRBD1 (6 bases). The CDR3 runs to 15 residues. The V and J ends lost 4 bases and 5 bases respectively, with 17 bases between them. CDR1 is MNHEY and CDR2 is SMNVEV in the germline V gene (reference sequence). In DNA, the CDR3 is TGTGCCAGCAGTTCTGCCACAGGGCGATGGTATGGCTACACCTTC. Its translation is CASSSATGRWYGYTF.

The chain's CDR3 is CASSLLGRTGGAGYTF. CDR3 DNA: TGTGCCAGCAGTTTATTGGGGCGGACAGGGGGCGCTGGCTACACCTTC. The chain links TRBV28 to TRBJ1-2; 11 bases are shared with TRBD1. Trimming removed 1 base from V and 7 bases from J; junction bases left unmatched: 8. This CDR3 comprises 16 residues. Germline V lookup: CDR1 MDHEN, CDR2 SYDVKM.

The CDR3 protein is CASSKDRVQPQHF. The CDR3 coding sequence is TGTGCCAGCAGCAAGGATCGTGTTCAGCCCCAGCATTTT. The chain recombines TRBV5-8 with TRBJ1-5; no firm D call. This CDR3 comprises 13 residues. Germline V lookup: CDR1 SGHTS, CDR2 YDEGEE. V was cut by 4 bases and J by 6 bases, with 11 bases left in between.

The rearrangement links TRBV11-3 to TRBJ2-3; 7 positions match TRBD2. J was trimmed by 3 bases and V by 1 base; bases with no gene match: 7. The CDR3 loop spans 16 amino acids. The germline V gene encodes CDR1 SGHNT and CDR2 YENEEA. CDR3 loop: CASSLGGGAGTDTQYF. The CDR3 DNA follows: TGTGCCAGCAGCTTAGGCGGGGGAGCTGGGACAGATACGCAGTATTTT.

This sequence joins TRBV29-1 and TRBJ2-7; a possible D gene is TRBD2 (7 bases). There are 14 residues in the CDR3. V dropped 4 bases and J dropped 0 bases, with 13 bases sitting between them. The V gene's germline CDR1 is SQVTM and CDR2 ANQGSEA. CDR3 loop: CSVVRGASSYEQYF. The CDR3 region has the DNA TGCAGCGTTGTCCGGGGGGCGAGCTCCTACGAGCAGTACTTC.

For the CDR3, the DNA is TGTGCCAGCACCGACGGCGGGCGGGGGAACTATGGCTACACCTTC. Translated: CASTDGGRGNYGYTF. V gene TRBV18 combines with J gene TRBJ1-2; a weak D match, TRBD1 (5 bases). Per germline, CDR1 KGHSH and CDR2 LQKENI. Trimming pared 8 bases from V and 2 bases from J, leaving 18 bases between. There are 15 residues in the CDR3.